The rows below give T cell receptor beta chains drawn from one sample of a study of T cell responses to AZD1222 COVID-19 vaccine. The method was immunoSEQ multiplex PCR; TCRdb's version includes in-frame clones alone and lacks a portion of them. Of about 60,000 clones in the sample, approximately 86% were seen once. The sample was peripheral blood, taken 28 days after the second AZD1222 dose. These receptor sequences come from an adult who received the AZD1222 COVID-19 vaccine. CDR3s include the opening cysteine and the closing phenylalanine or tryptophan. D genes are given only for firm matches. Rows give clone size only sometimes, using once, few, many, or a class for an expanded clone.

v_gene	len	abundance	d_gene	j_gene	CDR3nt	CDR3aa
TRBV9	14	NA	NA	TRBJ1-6	TGTGCCAGCAGCGTAGAAGGGATTAATTCACCCCTCCACTTT	CASSVEGINSPLHF
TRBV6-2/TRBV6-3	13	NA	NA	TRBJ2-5	TGTGCCAGCAGCAGTACGGTTGTGGAGACCCAGTACTTC	CASSSTVVETQYF
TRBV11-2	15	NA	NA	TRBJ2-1	TGTGCCAGCACCATCGTCGGAGGGGCCTACAATGAGCAGTTCTTC	CASTIVGGAYNEQFF
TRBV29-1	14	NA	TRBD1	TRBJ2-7	TGCAGCGTCCGAGGACAGGGCGGTCCCTACGAGCAGTACTTC	CSVRGQGGPYEQYF
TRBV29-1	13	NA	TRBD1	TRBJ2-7	TGCAGCGTAAACAGGGGTACGAGCTACGAGCAGTACTTC	CSVNRGTSYEQYF
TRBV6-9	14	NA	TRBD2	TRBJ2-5	TGTGCCAATACACTAGCGGGGGGCAGGGAGACCCAGTACTTC	CANTLAGGRETQYF
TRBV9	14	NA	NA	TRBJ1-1	TGTGCCAGCAGCAAGATAGCAGGGAGCACTGAAGCTTTCTTT	CASSKIAGSTEAFF
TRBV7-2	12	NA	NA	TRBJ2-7	TGTGCCAGCAGCGCCTTTCCCTACGAGCAGTACTTC	CASSAFPYEQYF
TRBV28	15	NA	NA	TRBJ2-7	TGTGCCAGCAGTACCCCCGGGGCAACCTCCTACGAGCAGTACTTC	CASSTPGATSYEQYF
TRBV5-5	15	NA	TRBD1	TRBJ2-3	TGTGCCAGCAGCTTGAGAGGGGGCTTCACAGATACGCAGTATTTT	CASSLRGGFTDTQYF
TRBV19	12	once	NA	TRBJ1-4	TGTGCCAGTAGTACCGAAGGTGAAAAACTGTTTTTT	CASSTEGEKLFF
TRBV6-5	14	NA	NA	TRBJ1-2	TGTGCCAGCAGTTCCTTCCAGAGGGCAAGTGGCTACACCTTC	CASSSFQRASGYTF
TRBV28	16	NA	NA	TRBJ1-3	TGTGCCAGCAGCCCCGGGACTGGACCCATCCTAAACACCATATATTTT	CASSPGTGPILNTIYF
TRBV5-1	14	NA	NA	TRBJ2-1	TGCGCCAGCAGCTTGGGATCGATCTACAATGAGCAGTTCTTC	CASSLGSIYNEQFF
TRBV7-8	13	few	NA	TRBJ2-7	TGTGCCAGCAGCTTGGACAGCTCCTACGAGCAGTACTTC	CASSLDSSYEQYF
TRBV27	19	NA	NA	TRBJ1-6	TGTGCCAGCAGTTTTCTGGGTGGTGGCGGGGGATCCTATAATTCACCCCTCCACTTT	CASSFLGGGGGSYNSPLHF
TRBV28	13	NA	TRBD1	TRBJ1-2	TGTGCCAGCAGTCTAACAGGGGGATATGGCTACACCTTC	CASSLTGGYGYTF
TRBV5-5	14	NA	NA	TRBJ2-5	TGTGCCAGCAGCTTAGGAGGGGGCGGAGAGACCCAGTACTTC	CASSLGGGGETQYF
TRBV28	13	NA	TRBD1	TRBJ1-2	TGTGCCAGCAGTCAAGGACAGGAGGTCGGCTACACCTTC	CASSQGQEVGYTF
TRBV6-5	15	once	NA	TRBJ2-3	TGTGCCAGCAGTTACCGGACTGGGAGCACAGATACGCAGTATTTT	CASSYRTGSTDTQYF
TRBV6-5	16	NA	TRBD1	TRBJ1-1	TGTGCCAGCAGTTACTCGACAGGGCCCATGAACACTGAAGCTTTCTTT	CASSYSTGPMNTEAFF
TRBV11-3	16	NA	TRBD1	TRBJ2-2	TGTGCCAGCAGCTTAGGCCGGGACAGGTGGGCCGGGGAGCTGTTTTTT	CASSLGRDRWAGELFF
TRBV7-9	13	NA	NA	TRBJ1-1	TGTGCCAGCAGCTTTGGGGAGAACACTGAAGCTTTCTTT	CASSFGENTEAFF
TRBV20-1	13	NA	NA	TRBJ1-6	TGCAGTGCTAGTAGTTTGGGTTATCAAGCCCTCCACTTT	CSASSLGYQALHF
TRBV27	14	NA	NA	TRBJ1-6	TGTGCCAGCAGTTTAGCTAGGGCCAGGTCACCCCTCCACTTT	CASSLARARSPLHF
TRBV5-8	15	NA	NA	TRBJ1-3	TGTGCCAGCAGCTTAAGACAGACCTCTGGAAACACCATATATTTT	CASSLRQTSGNTIYF
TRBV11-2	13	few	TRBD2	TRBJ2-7	TGTGCCAGCAGCGGACTAGCGGCACCCGAGCAGTACTTC	CASSGLAAPEQYF
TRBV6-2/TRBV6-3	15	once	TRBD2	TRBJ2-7	TGTGCCAGCAGTTATACTAGCGGGAGTTCCTACGAGCAGTACTTC	CASSYTSGSSYEQYF
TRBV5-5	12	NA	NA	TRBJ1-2	TGTGCCAGCAGCCCGAGACAGGTCAAGGGCACCTTC	CASSPRQVKGTF
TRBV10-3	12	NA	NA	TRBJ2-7	TGTGCCATCAGTGAGTCCGGCTACGAGCAGTACTTC	CAISESGYEQYF
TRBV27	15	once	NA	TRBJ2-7	TGTGCCAGCAGTTTAGAGAGGGTTCACTCAGTGAAGCAGTACTTC	CASSLERVHSVKQYF
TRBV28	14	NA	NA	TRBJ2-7	TGTGCCAGCAGTTTTGACAGCCAAGCCTACGAGCAGTACTTC	CASSFDSQAYEQYF
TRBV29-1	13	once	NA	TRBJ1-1	TGCAGCGCAACGCGGGCAGGGATTGGTGAAGCTTTCTTT	CSATRAGIGEAFF
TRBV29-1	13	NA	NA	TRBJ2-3	TGCAGCTGTGGGACGGGAAGCACAGATACGCAGTATTTT	CSCGTGSTDTQYF
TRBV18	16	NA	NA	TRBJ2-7	TGTGCCAGCTCACTACAGGGTGGTGTGAGTTCCTACGAGCAGTACTTC	CASSLQGGVSSYEQYF
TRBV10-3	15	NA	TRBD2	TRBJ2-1	TGTGCCACCCGGGGGACGCGGGAGGGCAACAATGAGCAGTTCTTC	CATRGTREGNNEQFF
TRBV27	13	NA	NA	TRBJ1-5	TGTGCCAGCAGGAAGACAGAAGTTCAGCCCCAGCATTTT	CASRKTEVQPQHF
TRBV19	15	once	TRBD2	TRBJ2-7	TGTGCCAGTACCCAGACTAGCGCCAACTCCTACGAGCAGTACTTC	CASTQTSANSYEQYF
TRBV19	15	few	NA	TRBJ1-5	TGTGCCAGTAGTGTGAGGGGTTTCGGGAATCAGCCCCAGCATTTT	CASSVRGFGNQPQHF
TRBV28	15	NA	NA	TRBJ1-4	TGTGCCAGCAGTTTTAATGGGGGGAATAATGAAAAACTGTTTTTT	CASSFNGGNNEKLFF
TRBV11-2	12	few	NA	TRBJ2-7	TGTGCCAGCAGCCCAGATCAGGAGGAGCAGTACTTC	CASSPDQEEQYF
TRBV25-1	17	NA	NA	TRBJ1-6	TGTGCCAGCAGTGGCCCCTTACCCGACAGCCATAATTCACCCCTCCACTTT	CASSGPLPDSHNSPLHF
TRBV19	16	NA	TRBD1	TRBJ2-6	TGTGCCAGTAGTATAACAGGGGGCTCTGGGGCCAACGTCCTGACTTTC	CASSITGGSGANVLTF
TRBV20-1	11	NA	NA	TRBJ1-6	TGCAGTGCTAGAGTATATGACACCCTCCACTTT	CSARVYDTLHF
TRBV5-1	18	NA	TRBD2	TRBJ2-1	TGCGCCAGCAGCCGAGCTGGGACTAGCGGACCCTCCTACAATGAGCAGTTCTTC	CASSRAGTSGPSYNEQFF
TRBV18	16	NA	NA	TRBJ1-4	TGTGCCAGCTCACCAATGTCGATCACAACTAATGAAAAACTGTTTTTT	CASSPMSITTNEKLFF
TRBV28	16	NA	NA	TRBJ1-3	TGTGCCAGCAGTTTAAAGGGACTCAGCTCTGGAAACACCATATATTTT	CASSLKGLSSGNTIYF
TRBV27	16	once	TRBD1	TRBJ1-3	TGTGCCAGCAGTTCCACACACAGGGGGCTAGGAAACACCATATATTTT	CASSSTHRGLGNTIYF
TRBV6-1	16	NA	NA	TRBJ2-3	TGTGCCAGCAGGGAACCCGGGCGCCGAAGCACAGATACGCAGTATTTT	CASREPGRRSTDTQYF
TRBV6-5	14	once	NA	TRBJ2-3	TGTGCCAGCAGTTACGACAGGAACACAGATACGCAGTATTTT	CASSYDRNTDTQYF
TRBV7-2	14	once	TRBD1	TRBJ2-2	TGTGCCAGCAGCCGCCGGGACAGCACCGGGGAGCTGTTTTTT	CASSRRDSTGELFF